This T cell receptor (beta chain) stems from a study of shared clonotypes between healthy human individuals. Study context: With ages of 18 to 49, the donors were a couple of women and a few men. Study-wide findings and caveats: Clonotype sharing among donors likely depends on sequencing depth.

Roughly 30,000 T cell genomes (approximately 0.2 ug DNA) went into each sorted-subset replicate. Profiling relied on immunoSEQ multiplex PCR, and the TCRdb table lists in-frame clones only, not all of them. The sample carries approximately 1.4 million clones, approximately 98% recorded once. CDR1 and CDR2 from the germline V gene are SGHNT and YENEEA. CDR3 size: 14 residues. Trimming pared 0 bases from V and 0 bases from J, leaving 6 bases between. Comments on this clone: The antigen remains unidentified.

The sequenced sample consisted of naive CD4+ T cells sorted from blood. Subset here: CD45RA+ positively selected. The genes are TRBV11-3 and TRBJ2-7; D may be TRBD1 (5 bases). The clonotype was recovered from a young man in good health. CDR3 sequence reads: CASSLDTGSYEQYF. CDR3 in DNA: TGTGCCAGCAGCTTAGATACAGGCTCCTACGAGCAGTACTTC.